Listed here is a single TCR beta chain. The antigen is not known. Indicated treatment: oral pan-JAK inhibitor, 5-10 mg twice daily. Those with alopecia areata gave lesional scalp punch biopsies and peripheral blood. This sample was included in a study of CD8+ T cells in alopecia areata. Regarding the study as a whole: Scalp samples also contribute reads from the resident alphabeta T cells found in normal skin. The study found higher clonality in lesional than normal scalp, especially in alopecia totalis/universalis.

Reverse transcribed after extraction, RNA yielded cDNA as the sequencing template. Data came from immunoSEQ multiplex PCR; TCRdb stores just in-frame clones and leaves some out. The sample carries about 150,000 clones, 50% to 65% recorded once. Specimen: CD8+ T cells sorted from blood, collected at week 4, from a patient treated with tofacitinib. The TCR sequence derives from a human donor with alopecia areata.

The CDR3, as DNA: TGCAGCGTTGGAGAGGGCGGTTTGTGGGCTGAAGCTTTCTTT. Its protein product is CSVGEGGLWAEAFF. V is TRBV29-1 and J is TRBJ1-1, with D hard to call. Trimming shortened V by 4 bases and J by 6 bases, and 18 bases separated the two germline ends. The CDR3 is 14 amino acids. Germline V gene sequence: CDR1 SQVTM, CDR2 ANQGSEA.